Each of the 7 T cell receptor beta chains below was sequenced from the same sample in a study of early T cells in non-severe SARS-CoV-2 infection. TCRdb analysed the 5' RACE reads with MiXCR anew, one entry per CDR3 protein. The table records around 35,000 distinct CDR3 sequences, over 5% of them present only once. The sequencing input was whole blood. The receptors derive from an adult who was a healthcare worker with PCR-confirmed SARS-CoV-2 infection or an uninfected control (not recorded which).

The sample holds many counts of this clonotype. The chain couples TRBV3-1 to TRBJ2-1, with 13 bases matching TRBD2. The CDR3 is made up of 16 amino acids. Trimming at V came to 2 bases and at J to 7 bases, leaving 5 bases not matched to a gene. Germline V gene data show CDR1 as LGHDT and CDR2 as YNNKEL (reference sequence). The CDR3: CASSQRTSGSRNEQFF. The CDR3 DNA reads as TGTGCCAGCAGCCAAAGGACTAGCGGGAGCCGAAATGAGCAGTTCTTC.

The J gene is TRBJ2-7, the V gene TRBV5-1; 12 positions match TRBD2. Per the germline V gene, CDR1 is SGHRS and CDR2 is YFSETQ. Trimming cost V 4 bases and J 3 bases; bases outside gene matches: 2. The CDR3 is 14 amino acids. The CDR3 DNA reads TGCGCCAGCAGCCGGACTAGCGGGAACTACGAGCAGTACTTC. Its protein is CASSRTSGNYEQYF.

This clonotype was counted at least ten times. The chain combines TRBV5-1 with TRBJ2-1; 7 nucleotides line up with TRBD2. Per the germline V gene, CDR1 is SGHRS and CDR2 is YFSETQ. The junction had 4 bases not matched to a gene; V was cut back by 4 bases and J by 3 bases. The CDR3 spans 14 residues. The CDR3 DNA reads as TGCGCCAGCAGCCAGAGCGGGATCTACAATGAGCAGTTCTTC. Protein product: CASSQSGIYNEQFF.

Ten or more counts support this clonotype. CDR3 bases: TGCGCCAGCAGCTCATTCCTCAGGGCCGGGGCCAACGTCCTGACTTTC. This translates into CASSSFLRAGANVLTF. V gene TRBV5-1 combines with J gene TRBJ2-6, with D possibly TRBD1 on 5 matching bases. V was shortened by 3 bases and J by 4 bases, with 14 bases between the two germline ends. Germline values: CDR1 SGHRS, CDR2 YFSETQ. The CDR3 has 16 amino acids.

This clonotype came up many times. V usage is TRBV2 and J usage is TRBJ2-1; the D call may be TRBD1 or TRBD2 (5 bases each). V was pared by 10 bases and J by 10 bases, with 20 bases between. Per the germline V gene, CDR1 is SNHLY and CDR2 is FYNNEI. The CDR3 consists of 13 residues. The CDR3, as DNA: TGTGCCACCGCCTGGGGTGGGGGAAACGAGCAGTTCTTC. Translating it yields CATAWGGGNEQFF.

This clonotype came up many times. The J gene is TRBJ2-1, the V gene TRBV20-1; maybe TRBD2 (6 bases). Trimming removed 3 bases from V and 0 bases from J, with 9 bases in between. This CDR3 is 14 amino acids long. CDR1 and CDR2 from the germline V gene are DFQATT and SNEGSKA (reference sequence). The CDR3 spells CSASGGISYNEQFF. CDR3 sequence (DNA): TGCAGTGCTAGCGGGGGAATCTCCTACAATGAGCAGTTCTTC.

This clonotype was seen repeatedly, ten times or more. The genes are TRBV12-3 or TRBV12-4 and TRBJ2-7, with 13 bases lining up with TRBD2. Unmatched junction bases numbered 16, after V lost 3 bases and J lost 2 bases. CDR3 length: 20 residues. The CDR3 region is CASSLGRRGLAGLPTYEQYF. The CDR3 DNA follows: TGTGCCAGCAGTTTGGGCAGGAGGGGACTAGCGGGACTGCCGACCTACGAGCAGTACTTC.